This TCR beta chain is from a study of cytomegalovirus exposure and HLA in healthy donors (dated by TCRdb to the late 2010s). A note on the overall study: An earlier analysis of some 600 of the donors reported around 280 Gb of sequence data and 117 million unique TCR beta sequences obtained from about 180 million T cells. A separate validation cohort of some 130 different subjects was used in addition to the roughly 700-subject first cohort. High-throughput TCR immunosequencing, statistical association of individual TCRs with disease status, and machine learning were combined to predict cytomegalovirus infection status. Donor age, sex, ethnicity and CMV serostatus were compiled alongside the repertoire data. The T cell repertoires of 666 subjects were profiled by immunosequencing and related to cytomegalovirus serostatus. A later genetic analysis used genome-wide SNP genotypes for about 60% of the 666 donors, treating that subset as a discovery cohort. Rather than drawing on any new phenotypic data, the later analysis identified candidate immune exposures from TCR beta sequences and the way those sequences occurred across donors. In an earlier analysis of around 540 of the donors, high-throughput TCR beta sequencing was used to judge whether each TCR beta V gene segment behaved as functional or pseudogenic. Of the 300 to 400 genotyped donors, around 81% fell in the genetic ancestry cluster associated with self-reported Caucasian donors. To study patterns of TCR occurrence, a later analysis re-analyzed previously published TCR beta repertoires from around 700 donors and added high-resolution HLA genotyping. HLA typing covered class I and class II loci at four-digit resolution. An early release covering just under 650 HLA-typed donors comprised about 310 gigabases of sequencing data and around 80 million unique TCR sequences. Every discovery cohort repertoire had been produced on one sequencing platform. Across some 400 genotyped donors of the cohort, an average of approximately 220,000 unique TCR beta nucleotide sequences per donor were sequenced, and roughly 17% of those sequences were non-productive. About five DR-DQ haplotypes were treated as single units for association and clustering because of strong linkage in the cohort. The study was designed to test whether signatures of past pathogen exposure could be identified by cataloging public T cell receptors. Typing coverage varied by locus: about 620-630 donors for A, B, C, DRB1 and DQB1; approximately 560 for DQA1; around 570 for DPA1; around 490 for DPB1. Findings and caveats that apply to the study as a whole: In a later analysis, the rate of TCR association differed among HLA loci, with DRB1 alleles having the most associated TCRs and HLA-C alleles having the fewest. Most CMV-associated TCR beta chains appeared to be HLA-restricted in a later analysis, and the HLA associations seemed to be driven largely by CMV exposure. In this cohort, only TCR beta chains were sequenced, and detectable features were limited by the absence of alpha or paired-chain data. A later analysis found that HLA-associated TCR beta chains were more clonally expanded and had lower generation probabilities than equally common non-associated chains. A later genetic analysis associated a missense DCLRE1C variant with V-gene and J-gene trimming of TCR beta chains, and an independent cohort replicated the association. A later analysis reported that several top co-occurrence clusters appeared linked to parvovirus B19, influenza, CMV and Epstein-Barr virus. A total of some 180 TCR beta chains were listed by the study as associated with cytomegalovirus. According to a later genetic analysis, donors in an Asian-associated ancestry cluster had fewer N-insertions in productive TCRs than the roughly 700-donor mean. The classifier was reported to diagnose cytomegalovirus status with high specificity and sensitivity in both the original and validation cohorts. In vitro tests confirmed that a few of the cytomegalovirus-associated TCR beta chains recognize cytomegalovirus antigens. According to the authors, the approach could potentially be generalized to other disease states and immunological phenotypes. A further reported finding was that TCR beta sequences accurately predicted the HLA-A and HLA-B alleles for most subjects in the first cohort. Most TCR sequences were seen in very few donors, while some public TCRs were found in many individuals. Some IMGT-functional V segments, including TRBV6-2 and TRBV6-3, could not be distinguished by the 87-base-pair reads and were therefore excluded. The earlier analysis of about 600 of the donors excluded approximately 17 rarely observed V segments, including chromosome 9 orphons, because counts were too low. Strong co-occurrence of HLA alleles, especially DR and DQ, made assigning TCR associations to individual alleles difficult. Because HLA typing was missing for some donors at each locus, association tests included only the typed subset. Roughly uniform sequencing depth across donors was assumed in presence/absence analyses, although this assumption may not hold. An earlier analysis of roughly 570 of the donors showed that most TCR beta V segments appeared in productive rearrangements either about 87% or about 30% of the time, which broadly matched IMGT annotations. The sequencing pipeline was judged likely to have produced a cluster of highly shared sequence variants as a technical artifact. In a later analysis, about 16,000 TCR beta sequences were associated with specific HLA alleles at a false discovery rate of 0.05. Immune exposure information for the cohort was limited to CMV serostatus. Linkage disequilibrium might explain the correlated functional status among segregating V segments, but an unknown experimental factor could not be ruled out.

In total, just over 650 healthy bone marrow donors made up the cohort. At the time of sampling, every cohort member was nominally healthy, though immune exposures that went unrecorded were likely present. The donor tested CMV seropositive, placing the donor among the 289 seropositive members of the cohort. A peripheral blood sample was collected from each donor, and TCR beta sequencing was performed on peripheral blood mononuclear cells. Genomic DNA extraction from the blood cell samples was performed with the Qiagen DNeasy Blood Extraction Kit. This clone has only a few counts. Its binding antigen is unknown. The input lacks base qualities; no much larger clone sits a single base away. V lost 2 bases and J lost 3 bases, and the count of bases not matched to a germline gene is 7. The CDR3 holds 17 amino acids from the cysteine to the phenylalanine. The kept DNA is CDR3 alone, 51 bases in frame from the first base. The germline V gene (reference sequence) yields SEHNR for CDR1 and FQNEAQ for CDR2.

Libraries were prepared through the immunoSEQ multiplex PCR assay. For the multiplex PCR, a mixture combining 60 forward primers for TCR Vbeta segments and 13 reverse primers for TCR Jbeta segments was used. Amplification of the CDR3 region of rearranged TCR beta genes was performed with a multiplex PCR assay on genomic DNA. The Illumina HiSeq System was used to sequence the amplified TCR beta libraries as 87-base-pair reads. On the authors' methods: In a later analysis, 77 million or so unique TCR beta chains were counted across the approximately 640 repertoires, and roughly 11 million of these chains were shared by at least two donors. Raw reads were error-corrected and collapsed into unique sequences with a nearest-neighbor algorithm that merged closely related sequences to remove PCR and sequencing errors. Alignment of CDR3 sequences to IMGT reference sequences was used to assign V, D and J gene segments. For a sequence to be retained, a match of at least six nucleotides to both a V gene segment and a J gene segment was required. Rearrangements were called productive when the CDR3 lacked stop codons and stayed in frame with V and J; all others were non-productive. CDR3 was defined by IMGT convention, running from the second conserved V-encoded cysteine to the conserved J-encoded phenylalanine. In an earlier analysis of approximately 590 of the donors, sequences lacking an unambiguous match to a single V gene segment were excluded. An earlier analysis of approximately 590 of the donors classified V segments as functional when productive rearrangements were above 56.7% and as segregating when the standard deviation between donors was above 5%. A statistical classification framework was built for diagnosing cytomegalovirus status from the catalog of TCR beta chain sequences. In a later analysis, V and J genes were assigned by comparing TCR nucleotide sequences against IMGT/GENE-DB human TR gene sequences. The TCRdist pipeline was used in a later analysis to assign CDR3 sequences and most-parsimonious VDJ recombination scenarios. In a later analysis, each TCR beta chain was defined by its CDR3 amino acid sequence together with its V-gene family, and reads lacking a unique V-gene family were excluded. To address suspected cross-contamination and a sequencing artifact, a later analysis removed around 600 highly shared, low-generation-probability nucleotide sequences. For each public chain, a later analysis derived a clonal expansion index from normalized ranks of inferred template counts within each repertoire. A later analysis computed generation probabilities with a VDJ recombination model fitted to out-of-frame rearrangements, and checked the results against IGoR. In a later analysis, TCR-TCR, TCR-HLA and TCR-CMV co-occurrence was scored with hypergeometric tests, and a repertoire-size bias correction was applied to TCR pairs. A later analysis estimated false discovery rates by permuting HLA or CMV assignments 20 times. In a later analysis, co-occurring TCRs were grouped using DBSCAN, and TCRdist sequence similarity was added for clustering within HLA-allele-positive subsets. Repertoires with fewer than 30,000 or more than 120,000 public chains, plus five repertoires with anomalous nucleotide sharing, were excluded from co-occurrence clustering. In its TCRdb copy, this immuneACCESS table keeps in-frame sequences only and misses some clones. Where compared with another copy, unresolved V genes explain less than half of these, and the others have no known cause. V and J calls and clone size are given by that table; D and trimming were obtained from the DNA. Here the sample has 93,000 or so clones; 79% occur a single time. Of the sample, about 4.1% is held by the ten largest clones.

This receptor was identified in a man in his fifties in good health and CMV-seropositive. What was sequenced was PBMCs. The V gene is TRBV7-9 and the J gene is TRBJ2-6; 7 middle bases align to TRBD2. The DNA sequence reads TGTGCCAGCAGCTTATGGGGGAGGGCCAATGGGGCCAACGTCCTGACTTTC. It translates as CASSLWGRANGANVLTF.